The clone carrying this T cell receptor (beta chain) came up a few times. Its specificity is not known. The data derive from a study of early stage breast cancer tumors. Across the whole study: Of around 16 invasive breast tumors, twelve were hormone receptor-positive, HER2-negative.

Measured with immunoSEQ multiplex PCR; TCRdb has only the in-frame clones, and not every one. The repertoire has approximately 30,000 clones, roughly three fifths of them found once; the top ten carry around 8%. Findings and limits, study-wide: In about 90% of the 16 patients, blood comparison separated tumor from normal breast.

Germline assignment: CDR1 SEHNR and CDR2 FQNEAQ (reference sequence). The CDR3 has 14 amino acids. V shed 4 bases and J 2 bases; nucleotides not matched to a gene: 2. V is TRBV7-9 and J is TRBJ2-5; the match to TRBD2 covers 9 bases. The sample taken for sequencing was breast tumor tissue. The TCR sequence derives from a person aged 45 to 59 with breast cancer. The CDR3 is CASSYSGSQETQYF. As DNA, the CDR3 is TGTGCCAGCAGCTATAGCGGGAGTCAAGAGACCCAGTACTTC.